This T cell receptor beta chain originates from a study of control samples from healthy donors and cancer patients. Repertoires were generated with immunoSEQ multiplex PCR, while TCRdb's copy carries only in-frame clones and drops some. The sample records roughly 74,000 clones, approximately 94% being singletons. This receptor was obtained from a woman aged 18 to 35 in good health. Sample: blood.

The CDR3 DNA reads TGTGCCAGCAGTTTTCTATTGGGGGCGTATCAGCCCCAGCATTTT. Protein sequence: CASSFLLGAYQPQHF. The chain joins TRBV28 to TRBJ1-5, with a weak D call TRBD1 (6 bases). V lost 3 bases, J lost 5 bases, and 14 bases lay in between. CDR3 length: 15 residues. The V gene's germline CDR1 is MDHEN and CDR2 SYDVKM.